This T cell receptor beta chain was captured in a study of T cell repertoires in cytomegalovirus infection. CDR1 SGHVS and CDR2 FQNEAQ come from the germline V gene. The CDR3 covers 16 residues. With 2 bases removed from V and 2 bases from J, the gap between germline ends came to 13 bases. One entry per CDR3 protein, called by TCRdb with MiXCR from the reads. The sample has roughly 500,000 distinct CDR3 sequences; around 35% are singletons. This clonotype came up a few times. Its antigen is as yet unknown. The rearrangement uses TRBV7-8 and TRBJ1-5; D gene unclear. The sequenced sample was cultured PBMCs, obtained from culture after CMV antigen stimulation. This receptor was taken from a human donor in good health (CMV status not recorded). Some clones in this sample may be carry-over from other donors' samples. The CDR3 sequence: CASSLLRARGNQPQHF. The CDR3 DNA reads TGTGCCAGCAGCTTACTTAGGGCGCGCGGCAATCAGCCCCAGCATTTT.